Each of the 22 T cell receptor beta chains below was sequenced from the same sample in a study of tumor-infiltrating lymphocytes in primary liver carcinoma. Synthesis of TCR beta cDNA was carried out from around 500 ng total RNA with a constant-region primer. Slightly modified ARM-PCR served as the procedure for the TCR beta libraries. These libraries came from three rounds of nested multiplex PCR. The two initial PCR rounds, about 9 cycles each, used TRBV1-TRBV30 forward and C-beta reverse primers. MiXCR, run by TCRdb on the multiplex PCR reads, gives a single entry per CDR3 protein. The table lists about 120,000 distinct CDR3 sequences, around two thirds of them singletons. Between roughly 17 and 31 mg of unsorted bulk tissue served as the source from which RNA and DNA were co-extracted. The sequencing sample was made of liver tumor tissue from sampling region 1. Subset meaning: tumor region T1, superior pole. The source of these receptors is a woman in her fifties or sixties with primary liver carcinoma and hepatitis B virus infection.

As concerns this clonotype: The junction does not match germline at one end; this may be a read error. This chain joins TRBV11-2 and TRBJ2-7, with TRBD2 matching 15 bases. Germline CDR1 is SGHAT and CDR2 is FQNNGV. CDR3 length: 14 amino acids. For the CDR3, the DNA is TGTACCAGCAGCAAGGGACTAGCGGGAGGCGAGCAGTACTTC. The encoded protein is CTSSKGLAGGEQYF. The variable domain in full, completed from reference TRBV11-2 and TRBJ2-7, reads EAGVAQSPRYKIIEKRQSVAFWCNPISGHATLYWYQQILGQGPKLLIQFQNNGVVDDSQLPKDRFSAERLKGVDSTLKIQPAKLEDSAVYLCTSSKGLAGGEQYFGPGTRLTVT.

This clonotype is medium-sized (0.01 to 0.1%) by share. This chain connects TRBV11-3 to TRBJ1-1, with D unresolved. CDR1 and CDR2 (germline): SGHNT, YENEEA. The V gene lost 5 bases and the J gene lost 0 bases, with 13 bases spanning the gap. The CDR3 covers 15 residues. The CDR3 coding sequence is TGTGCCAGCAGCCTAACAGTAGGGATGAACACTGAAGCTTTCTTT. It codes for CASSLTVGMNTEAFF.

This clonotype was observed a few times. V is TRBV28 and J is TRBJ2-7, with a weak D call TRBD2 (5 bases). CDR3 length equals 14 residues. Per the germline V gene, CDR1 is MDHEN and CDR2 is SYDVKM. The germline V and J ends were trimmed by 2 bases and 4 bases, with 12 bases remaining between them. The CDR3 loop is CASSLRTLGYEQYF. The CDR3 coding sequence is TGTGCCAGCAGTTTAAGGACTCTTGGGTACGAGCAGTACTTC.

With regard to this clonotype: The CDR3 does not end in the conserved phenylalanine or tryptophan, so this is likely a read error. This chain joins TRBV11-2 and TRBJ2-4; no definite D call. The CDR3 consists of 17 residues. Germline values: CDR1 SGHAT, CDR2 FQNNGV. V was cut by 0 bases and J by 0 bases, with 12 bases left in between. CDR3 loop: CASSLDLGCSAKNIQYY. CDR3 coding DNA: TGTGCCAGCAGCTTAGATCTAGGGTGCTCAGCCAAAAACATTCAGTACTAC.

As concerns this clonotype: Since no conserved phenylalanine or tryptophan closes the CDR3, a read error is the likely cause. This sequence joins TRBV12-3 or TRBV12-4 and TRBJ2-1; 11 bases map to TRBD2. Germline trimming cut 8 bases from V and 3 bases from J; bases unmatched to any gene: 6. The length of the CDR3 is 15 residues. The CDR3, as DNA: TGTGCCAGCTTAAGACTAGCGGGAATCTACAATGAGCAGTTCCTC. This gives the protein CASLRLAGIYNEQFL.

This clonotype showed up many times. V gene TRBV7-9 combines with J gene TRBJ2-1; possibly TRBD1 for D (7 bases). CDR1 and CDR2 from the germline V gene are SEHNR and FQNEAQ (reference sequence). Trimming removed 2 bases from V and 4 bases from J, with 15 bases in between. The CDR3 sequence is 16 residues long. CDR3 in amino acids: CASSLRGTEGYNEQFF. The CDR3 nucleotides are TGTGCCAGCAGCTTACGGGGGACAGAAGGGTACAATGAGCAGTTCTTC. Complete variable domain (other parts from reference TRBV7-9 and TRBJ2-1): DTGVSQNPRHKITKRGQNVTFRCDPISEHNRLYWYRQTLGQGPEFLTYFQNEAQLEKSRLLSDRFSAERPKGSFSTLEIQRTEQGDSAMYLCASSLRGTEGYNEQFFGPGTRLTVL.

Concerning this clonotype itself: The junction differs from germline at one of its ends, possibly a read error. The chain couples TRBV29-1 to TRBJ1-1; 8 bases are shared with TRBD1. This CDR3 spans 13 amino acids. Germline loops: CDR1 SQVTM, CDR2 ANQGSEA. The CDR3 DNA is TGTAGCGTCAAACAGGGGGACGACACTGAAGTTTTCTTT. Translating it yields CSVKQGDDTEVFF. The entire variable domain, with the rest obtained from reference TRBV29-1 and TRBJ1-1, is as follows: SAVISQKPSRDICQRGTSLTIQCQVDSQVTMMFWYRQQPGQSLTLIATANQGSEATYESGFVIDKFPISRPNLTFSTLTVSNMSPEDSSIYLCSVKQGDDTEVFFGQGTRLTVV.

This clonotype is a singleton in its sample. This may come from a read error, since a much larger clone is one base off. The chain uses TRBV12-3 or TRBV12-4 and TRBJ2-1; 7 positions match TRBD2. The CDR3 runs 19 residues. V shed 6 bases, J shed 4 bases, and the junction held 21 bases outside the gene matches. CDR3 in amino acids: CASRPVGAGDPTHYNEQFF. Written as DNA, the CDR3 is TGTGCCAGCAGACCCGTAGGGGCGGGGGACCCAACACATTACAATGAGCAGTTCTTC.

The rearrangement joins TRBV5-1 to TRBJ2-1; 10 bases match TRBD1. Germline V CDR1 and CDR2: SGHRS, YFSETQ. The CDR3 runs 15 residues. The ends lost 7 bases at V and 3 bases at J; junction bases unmatched: 7. In DNA, the CDR3 is TGCGCCAGCCGCTCGGGACAGGGGAACTACAATGAGCAGTTCTTC. Its protein is CASRSGQGNYNEQFF.

The V call is TRBV7-8, the J call TRBJ1-1; a weak D match, TRBD1 (6 bases). This CDR3 is built from 14 residues. The ends were cut back, 5 bases at V and 1 base at J, with 11 bases in the middle. CDR1 and CDR2 (germline): SGHVS, FQNEAQ. CDR3 in amino acids: CASSRDRSNTEAFF. CDR3 bases: TGTGCCAGCAGCAGAGACAGGTCGAACACTGAAGCTTTCTTT. The whole variable domain, filled in from reference TRBV7-8 and TRBJ1-1, reads GAGVSQSPRYKVAKRGQDVALRCDPISGHVSLFWYQQALGQGPEFLTYFQNEAQLDKSGLPSDRFFAERPEGSVSTLKIQRTQQEDSAVYLCASSRDRSNTEAFFGQGTRLTVV.

V and J are TRBV6-6 and TRBJ1-1; no definite D call. V was shortened by 7 bases and J by 1 base, with 10 bases between the two germline ends. The CDR3 has 13 amino acids. Germline V CDR1 and CDR2: MNHNY, SVGAGI (reference sequence). The CDR3 region is CASITTKNTEAFF. The CDR3 region has the DNA TGTGCCAGCATTACGACAAAGAACACTGAAGCTTTCTTT.

As concerns this clonotype: A read error may explain this, as a much larger clone is one base away. The chain links TRBV5-1 to TRBJ1-3; a weak D match, TRBD1 (5 bases). The V gene's germline CDR1 is SGHRS and CDR2 YFSETQ. The V and J ends lost 1 base and 3 bases respectively, with 8 bases between them. The CDR3 consists of 14 residues. CDR3 in amino acids: CASSLTGVGNTIYF. In DNA form, the CDR3 reads TGCGCCAGCAGCTTGACAGGTGTTGGAAACACCATATATTTT.

In regard to this clonotype: A much larger clone lies one base from this, so it may be a read error. The genes are TRBV28 and TRBJ1-1; perhaps TRBD1 as D (6 bases). CDR1 is MDHEN and CDR2 is SYDVKM in the germline V gene. The CDR3 length is 16 residues. Trimming stripped 2 bases from V and 4 bases from J, with 17 bases between. CDR3 sequence reads: CASSLDLRGARTEAFF. The CDR3, as DNA: TGTGCCAGCAGTTTAGACCTCCGGGGGGCGCGCACTGAAGCTTTCTTT.

Remarks on this clonotype: This may be a read error, as it is one base from a much larger clone. This chain uses TRBV6-1 with TRBJ2-5, with D possibly TRBD2 on 5 matching bases. The V and J ends lost 6 bases and 5 bases respectively, with 16 bases between them. Germline assignment: CDR1 MNHNS and CDR2 SASEGT. The CDR3 covers 14 residues. This CDR3 is CASSRAAAAETQYF. CDR3 nucleotides: TGTGCCAGCAGCCGGGCGGCAGCGGCGGAGACCCAGTACTTC.

J is TRBJ1-4 and V is TRBV5-1; D is undetermined. This CDR3 is 13 amino acids long. Trimming removed 0 bases at V and 8 bases at J, with 8 bases between. The germline gives CDR1 SGHRS, CDR2 YFSETQ. The CDR3 nucleotides are TGCGCCAGCAGCTTGGAGGGCAGAGAAAAACTGTTTTTT. Amino acid sequence: CASSLEGREKLFF.

This clonotype was seen only a few times. The chain is built from TRBV7-9 and TRBJ2-7; D uncertain. Germline V lookup: CDR1 SEHNR, CDR2 FQNEAQ (reference sequence). The CDR3 length is 12 residues. With 3 bases removed from V and 4 bases from J, the gap between germline ends came to 7 bases. CDR3 protein: CASSFHRYEQYF. The CDR3 DNA sequence: TGTGCCAGCAGCTTTCATAGATACGAGCAGTACTTC. The full variable domain, in which reference TRBV7-9 and TRBJ2-7 provide the parts outside the CDR3, is DTGVSQNPRHKITKRGQNVTFRCDPISEHNRLYWYRQTLGQGPEFLTYFQNEAQLEKSRLLSDRFSAERPKGSFSTLEIQRTEQGDSAMYLCASSFHRYEQYFGPGTRLTVT.

This clonotype has just a few counts. The V and J genes are TRBV30 and TRBJ2-3; 8 bases are shared with TRBD2. The germline V gene has CDR1 GTSNPN and CDR2 SVGIG (reference sequence). CDR3 length equals 15 residues. Unmatched junction bases numbered 11, after V lost 1 base and J lost 8 bases. CDR3 sequence reads: CAWSGVAGRFSTQYF. CDR3 sequence (DNA): TGTGCCTGGAGTGGAGTAGCGGGACGGTTTAGTACGCAGTATTTT.

This clonotype was counted many times. This sequence joins TRBV6-5 and TRBJ2-1; 15 bases line up with TRBD2. The CDR3 totals 18 residues. In germline, CDR1 is MNHEY, CDR2 SVGAGI. Trimming removed 2 bases from V and 7 bases from J; junction bases left unmatched: 9. CDR3 sequence reads: CASSYAGLAGGSDNEQFF. The CDR3 DNA sequence: TGTGCCAGCAGTTACGCAGGACTAGCGGGAGGGTCGGATAATGAGCAGTTCTTC.

To note about this clonotype: This may be a read error, as it is one base from a much larger clone. The genes are TRBV28 and TRBJ1-2, with 7 positions matching TRBD1. The J segment lost 3 bases and the V segment lost 6 bases, leaving 4 bases of the junction unmatched. There are 13 residues in the CDR3. CDR1 and CDR2 (germline): MDHEN, SYDVKM. The CDR3 DNA is TGTGCCAGCAGCACAGGGGCTCACTATGGCTACACCTTC. Its protein product is CASSTGAHYGYTF.

Remarks on this clonotype: An end of the junction does not agree with germline; a read error may underlie this. The V call is TRBV7-3, the J call TRBJ2-1, with D possibly TRBD2 on 5 matching bases. This CDR3 comprises 16 residues. Germline V CDR1 and CDR2: SGHTA, FQGTGA. Written as DNA, the CDR3 is TGTGCCATCAGCTTAGGGAGTAGTTCCAGAGTGGATGAGCAGTTCTTC. Translation gives CAISLGSSSRVDEQFF.

Notes on this clonotype: It is likely a read error, because the conserved phenylalanine at the end of the CDR3 is missing. This chain uses TRBV28 with TRBJ2-2; no reliable D call. Trimming pared 1 base from V and 3 bases from J, leaving 6 bases between. CDR3 length: 14 residues. Germline loops: CDR1 MDHEN, CDR2 SYDVKM. DNA for the CDR3: TGTGCCAGCAGTTTATTAGCTCACACCGGGGAGCTGTTTATT. This sequence encodes CASSLLAHTGELFI.

This clonotype came up once. Sequence at one end of the junction differs from germline and may be a read error. The CDR3 DNA follows: TGTGCCAGCAGTTTCCAGGGCGGCATCGGGGAGCTGTCTTTT. Residues: CASSFQGGIGELSF. The rearrangement links TRBV12-3 or TRBV12-4 to TRBJ2-2; either TRBD1 or TRBD2 may supply D (5 bases each). The CDR3 length is 14 residues.